This entry describes one T cell receptor beta chain. Its matching antigen is unknown. The sample is drawn from a study of T cell responses to AZD1222 COVID-19 vaccine. Study findings and constraints: Females outnumbered males among donors, who were mostly white British; clonal diversity was possibly underestimated. Spike-specific TCR breadth and depth both grew after two AZD1222 doses. Within unmutated variant regions lay the reported targets of nearly half of spike-specific TCRs. Baseline seropositivity characterized only a handful of AZD1222 recipients.

CDR3 length: 19 amino acids. CDR1 LGHDT and CDR2 YNNKEL come from the germline V gene (reference sequence). V was shortened by 2 bases and J by 0 bases, with 22 bases between the two germline ends. Clones were sequenced by immunoSEQ multiplex PCR, and TCRdb holds only the in-frame ones, with some missing. This sample carries 110,000 to 150,000 clones, roughly 92% of them seen once, and the ten largest clones take 1.5% to 2%. The input for sequencing was peripheral blood, taken on day 0 of AZD1222 vaccination. The receptor's source is an adult in good health. The chain is built from TRBV3-1 (or the pseudogene TRBV3-2) and TRBJ1-2; D gene unclear. The CDR3 is CASSQRALLGRRANYGYTF. The CDR3 DNA reads as TGTGCCAGCAGCCAAAGAGCCCTGCTTGGACGGAGAGCTAACTATGGCTACACCTTC.